This TCR beta chain was sequenced in a study of persistence of HIV-infected CD4 T cells. On the study more broadly: A larger, less memory-rich fraction responded to anti-CD3/anti-CD28 beads than to antigen.

Trimming pared 6 bases from V and 2 bases from J, leaving 17 bases between. Per germline, CDR1 MNHEY and CDR2 SVGEGT. The CDR3 totals 15 residues. Whole-study findings and limits: TCR oligoclonality correlated with proviral oligoclonality in the same sorted populations.

This was the immunoSEQ version 4 assay in survey mode. The protocol was immunoSEQ multiplex PCR, while the TCRdb copy is restricted to in-frame clones and leaves out a portion. Altogether roughly 45,000 clones are present, more than 80% being singletons, with the ten largest covering just over 1%. In regard to this clone: As yet, its antigen is unknown.

Cells were stimulated nonspecifically with anti-CD3/anti-CD28 magnetic beads. Sorting selected CD4+ T cells upregulating both CD40 ligand and CD69. Specimen: CD4+ T cells sorted from PBMCs after 18-hour stimulation, collected from a patient who received antiretroviral therapy. The clonotype was recovered from an adult man with HIV who was CMV-seropositive. The chain carries TRBV6-2 or TRBV6-3 and TRBJ2-7, with D hard to call. CDR3 sequence: CASSDPLRVTYEQYF. CDR3 DNA: TGTGCCAGCAGCGACCCTTTAAGGGTAACCTACGAGCAGTACTTC.